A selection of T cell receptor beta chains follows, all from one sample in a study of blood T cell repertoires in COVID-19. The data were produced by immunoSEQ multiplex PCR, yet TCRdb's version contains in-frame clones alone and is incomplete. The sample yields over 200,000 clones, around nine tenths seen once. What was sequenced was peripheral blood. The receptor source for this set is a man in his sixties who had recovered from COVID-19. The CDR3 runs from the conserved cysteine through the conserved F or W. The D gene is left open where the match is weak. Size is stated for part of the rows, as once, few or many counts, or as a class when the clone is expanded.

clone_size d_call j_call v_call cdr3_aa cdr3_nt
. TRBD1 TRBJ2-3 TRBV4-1 CASRPGQGAQDTQYF TGCGCCAGCAGACCCGGACAGGGGGCCCAAGATACGCAGTATTTT
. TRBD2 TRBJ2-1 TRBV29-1 CSVGSGKGEQFF TGCAGCGTTGGTAGCGGGAAGGGTGAGCAGTTCTTC
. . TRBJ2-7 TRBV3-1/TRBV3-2 CASSQGGPTREQYF TGTGCCAGCAGCCAAGGCGGGCCGACGCGGGAGCAGTACTTC
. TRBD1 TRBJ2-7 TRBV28 CASRPTGTVPYEQYF TGTGCCAGCAGGCCGACCGGGACAGTACCGTACGAGCAGTACTTC
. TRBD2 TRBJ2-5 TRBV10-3 CAISESAGGPTETQYF TGTGCCATCAGTGAGTCGGCGGGGGGGCCCACAGAGACCCAGTACTTC
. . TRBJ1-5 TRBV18 CASSPRAGENQPQHF TGTGCCAGCTCACCCAGGGCCGGCGAAAATCAGCCCCAGCATTTT
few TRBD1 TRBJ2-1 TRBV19 CASSMARGYEQFF TGTGCCAGTAGTATGGCCAGGGGGTATGAGCAGTTCTTC
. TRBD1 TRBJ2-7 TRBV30 CAWRRTGVDEQYF TGTGCCTGGAGACGGACAGGGGTCGACGAGCAGTACTTC
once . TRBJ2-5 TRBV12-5 CASGFSGRGETQYF TGTGCTAGTGGTTTCTCAGGGCGGGGTGAGACCCAGTACTTC
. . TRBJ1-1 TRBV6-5 CASLNRNTEAFF TGTGCCAGCCTAAACAGGAACACTGAAGCTTTCTTT
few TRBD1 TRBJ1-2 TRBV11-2 CASSPTGGPNYGYTF TGTGCCAGCAGCCCTACAGGGGGCCCTAACTATGGCTACACCTTC
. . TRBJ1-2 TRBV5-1 CASSFEVNYGYTF TGCGCCAGCAGCTTCGAGGTAAACTATGGCTACACCTTC
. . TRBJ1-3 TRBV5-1 CASSLGRQAPGARGGNTIYF TGCGCCAGCAGCTTGGGTCGTCAGGCGCCTGGAGCTCGGGGGGGAAACACCATATATTTT
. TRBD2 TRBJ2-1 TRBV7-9 CASSFGLAGGWNEQFF TGTGCCAGCAGCTTCGGACTAGCGGGGGGTTGGAATGAGCAGTTCTTC
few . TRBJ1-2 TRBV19 CASSQGDYGYTF TGTGCCAGTAGCCAGGGTGACTATGGCTACACCTTC
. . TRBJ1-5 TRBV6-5 CASSPLSGQPQHF TGTGCCAGCAGTCCGCTCTCGGGTCAGCCCCAGCATTTT
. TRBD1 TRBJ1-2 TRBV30 CAGATGRGDLGSGYTF TGTGCCGGGGCGACAGGCAGGGGGGATCTGGGGAGTGGCTACACCTTC